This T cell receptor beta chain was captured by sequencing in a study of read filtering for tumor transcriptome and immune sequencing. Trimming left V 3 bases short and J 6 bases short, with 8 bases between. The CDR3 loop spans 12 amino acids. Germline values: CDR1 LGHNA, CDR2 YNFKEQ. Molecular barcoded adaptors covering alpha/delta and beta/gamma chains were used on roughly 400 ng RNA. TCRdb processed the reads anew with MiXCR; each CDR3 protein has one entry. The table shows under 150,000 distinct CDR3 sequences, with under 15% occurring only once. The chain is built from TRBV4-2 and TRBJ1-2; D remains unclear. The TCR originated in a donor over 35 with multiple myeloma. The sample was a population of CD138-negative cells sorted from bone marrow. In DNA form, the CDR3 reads TGTGCCAGCAGCCAGGGAAGAGATGGCTACACCTTC. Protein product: CASSQGRDGYTF.